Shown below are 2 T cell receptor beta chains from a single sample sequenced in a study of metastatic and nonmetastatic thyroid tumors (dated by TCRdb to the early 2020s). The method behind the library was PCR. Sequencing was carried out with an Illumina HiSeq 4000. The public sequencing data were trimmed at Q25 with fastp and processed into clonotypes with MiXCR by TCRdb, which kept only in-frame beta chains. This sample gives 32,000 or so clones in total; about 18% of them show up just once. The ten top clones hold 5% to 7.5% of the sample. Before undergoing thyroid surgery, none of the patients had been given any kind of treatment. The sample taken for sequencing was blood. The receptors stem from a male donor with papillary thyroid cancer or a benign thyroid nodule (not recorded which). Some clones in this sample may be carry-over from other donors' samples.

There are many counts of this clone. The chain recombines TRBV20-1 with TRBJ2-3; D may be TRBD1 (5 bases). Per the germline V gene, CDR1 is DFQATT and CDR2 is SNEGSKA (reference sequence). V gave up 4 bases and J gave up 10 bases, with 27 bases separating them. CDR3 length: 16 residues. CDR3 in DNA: TGCAGTGCTATCCCCATTCAGGGTGCCGGTTCAGGAGCGCAGTATTTT. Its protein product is CSAIPIQGAGSGAQYF.

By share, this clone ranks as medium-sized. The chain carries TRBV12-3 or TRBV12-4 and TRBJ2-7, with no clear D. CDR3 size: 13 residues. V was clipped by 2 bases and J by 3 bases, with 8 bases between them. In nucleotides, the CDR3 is TGTGCCAGCAGTTTAACAAGGTACTACGAGCAGTACTTC. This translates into CASSLTRYYEQYF.